A selection of T cell receptor beta chains follows, all from one sample in a study of blood T cell repertoires in COVID-19. Clones were read by immunoSEQ multiplex PCR, and TCRdb kept only the in-frame ones, dropping some. The sample includes 200,000 to 300,000 clones, nearly 90% seen only once; the top ten take about 0.74%. Sequenced input: peripheral blood. All receptors come from a woman between 25 and 40 years old with acute or convalescent COVID-19. The conserved cysteine and the conserved F or W are not part of the CDR3 here.

>TRBV3-1/TRBV3-2|15|TRBJ2-2
ASSQPGTSANTGELF
>TRBV6-2/TRBV6-3|15|TRBJ2-7
ASSTWTSGRSKYEQY
>TRBV6-5|14|TRBJ2-1
ASSSRPGGSYNEQF
>TRBV12-5|12|TRBJ2-1
ASGFLQDGDEQF
>TRBV19|13|TRBJ1-4
ASSIVGRGDEKLF
>TRBV5-6|13|TRBJ1-5
ASSLTGGSNQPQH
>TRBV6-2/TRBV6-3|10|TRBJ2-5
ASSYVRETQY
>TRBV19|9|TRBJ1-2
ATQGNYGYT
>TRBV27|17|TRBJ2-7
ASSFKGTSGSIVAYEQY
>TRBV10-3|13|TRBJ2-1
AISVRTASNNEQF
>TRBV6-1|10|TRBJ1-1
ASSEAAVEAF
>TRBV15|14|TRBJ2-7
ATSRDGRQDSYEQY
>TRBV5-5|10|TRBJ2-7
ASSFLSGEQY
>TRBV5-1|14|TRBJ2-1
ASSFRVQGGKNEQF
>TRBV30|13|TRBJ2-7
AWSVGLAGPYEQY
>TRBV7-2|14|TRBJ1-5
ASSLAGQGVVEPQH
>TRBV4-3|15|TRBJ2-7
ASSRSLASGSPYEQY
>TRBV9|13|TRBJ2-1
ASSVDLSGKAEQF
>TRBV6-5|12|TRBJ2-7
ASSYLSSGDEQY
>TRBV5-1|15|TRBJ1-1
ASSAGQGSRGRTEAF
>TRBV9|13|TRBJ1-4
ASSVEAATNEKLF
>TRBV6-2/TRBV6-3|11|TRBJ1-5
ASSYSGEQPQH
>TRBV30|11|TRBJ1-1
AWSRGLNTEAF
>TRBV11-2|14|TRBJ2-7
ASSLEGGRGFYEQY
>TRBV15|10|TRBJ2-1
ATSRGPPGQF
>TRBV5-4|14|TRBJ2-1
ASSLVDRFTLHEQF
>TRBV30|13|TRBJ2-7
AWSTGLANSYEQY
>TRBV9|14|TRBJ2-1
ASSSAPSGPGNEQF
>TRBV3-1/TRBV3-2|16|TRBJ1-6
ASSQDPIGGGLNSPLH